The 32 T cell receptor beta chains presented below share a single source sample, sequenced in a study of CD4 and CD8 cells across lung adenocarcinoma regions. TCRdb used MiXCR to reprocess the PCR reads, holding one entry per CDR3 protein. The sample consists of some 7,800 distinct CDR3 sequences, 45% of them appearing once. The specimen was CD8+ T cells from the center of a lung tumor. The receptors shown here come from a male donor with lung adenocarcinoma. The CD4 and CD8 labels of this study may be unreliable.

This clonotype was seen repeatedly, ten times or more. This chain uses TRBV6-1 with TRBJ2-3, with D possibly matching TRBD1 (5 bases). CDR3 length equals 13 residues. Germline loops: CDR1 MNHNS, CDR2 SASEGT. Deletions cut 2 bases from V and 10 bases from J, with 13 bases between. CDR3 coding DNA: TGTGCCAGCAGTGAAATGGGGCAGGTGGCGCAGTATTTT. This sequence encodes CASSEMGQVAQYF.

The rearrangement links TRBV7-3 to TRBJ2-3; no clear D gene. Trimming shortened V by 3 bases and J by 3 bases, and 7 bases separated the two germline ends. From germline, CDR1 is SGHTA and CDR2 FQGTGA. CDR3 length: 13 amino acids. Here the CDR3 reads CASSFGWTDTQYF. CDR3 bases: TGTGCCAGCAGCTTTGGGTGGACAGATACGCAGTATTTT.

The rearrangement joins TRBV6-5 to TRBJ2-1; TRBD2 aligns across 8 bases. CDR3 length: 16 amino acids. The V and J ends lost 3 bases and 2 bases, in that order; junction bases with no gene match: 6. From germline, CDR1 is MNHEY and CDR2 SVGAGI. The DNA of the CDR3 is TGTGCCAGCAGTTATCGGGAGCGGGAGCCCTACAATGAGCAGTTCTTC. Translation gives CASSYREREPYNEQFF.

This clonotype was picked up a small number of times. The rearrangement uses TRBV10-2 and TRBJ2-1; TRBD2 agrees at 7 bases. The DNA end favors TRBJ2-5, so the J call may be wrong. This CDR3 spans 12 amino acids. Germline V lookup: CDR1 WSHSY, CDR2 SAAADI. The CDR3 region has the DNA TGCGCCAGCGGGACTACCGGGGGGACCCAGTACTTC. Protein product: CASGTTGGTQYF.

This chain uses TRBV10-3 with TRBJ1-2; TRBD1 is a possible D gene (5 bases). CDR1 is ENHRY, CDR2 SYGVKD, per germline. Trimming removed 10 bases from V and 8 bases from J, with 14 bases in between. The length of the CDR3 is 11 residues. The CDR3 is CATKSGPGYTF. CDR3 in DNA: TGTGCCACTAAATCAGGGCCAGGCTACACCTTC.

The rearrangement joins TRBV6-1 to TRBJ2-4; 14 bases line up with TRBD2. The germline CDR1 and CDR2 sequences are MNHNS and SASEGT. The J segment lost 13 bases and the V segment lost 3 bases, leaving 8 bases of the junction unmatched. This CDR3 comprises 15 residues. The CDR3 DNA reads TGTGCCAGCAGTGAGGGACTAGCGGGAGCAGATACGCAGTACTTC. It translates to CASSEGLAGADTQYF.

This chain links TRBV6-1 with TRBJ2-1; a possible D gene is TRBD2 (5 bases). V lost 6 bases, J lost 4 bases, and 16 bases lay in between. Germline V gives CDR1 MNHNS, CDR2 SASEGT. This CDR3 has 15 amino acids. The chain's CDR3 is CASRWEVGDYNEQFF. The CDR3 nucleotides are TGTGCCAGCAGGTGGGAAGTCGGGGATTACAATGAGCAGTTCTTC.

The table lists this clonotype with a few counts. DNA for the CDR3: TGTGCCAGCAGGGGTGGAGAGACCCAGTACTTC. It yields the protein CASRGGETQYF. The chain links TRBV12-3 or TRBV12-4 to TRBJ2-5; D is undetermined. The V gene lost 6 bases and the J gene lost 4 bases, with 6 bases spanning the gap. This CDR3 comprises 11 residues.

The chain employs TRBV6-1 and TRBJ2-2; TRBD2 is a possible D gene (6 bases). The CDR3 has 15 amino acids. Trimming took 9 bases from V and 0 from J, leaving 14 bases between them. The germline V gene has CDR1 MNHNS and CDR2 SASEGT. The DNA for the CDR3 is TGTGCCAGTTTCGGGGGTACGACGAACACCGGGGAGCTGTTTTTT. It specifies CASFGGTTNTGELFF.

This clonotype has only a few counts. The chain recombines TRBV6-1 with TRBJ2-3; the match to TRBD1 covers 8 bases. CDR3 size: 13 residues. Germline V gene sequence: CDR1 MNHNS, CDR2 SASEGT. V dropped 9 bases and J dropped 3; count of bases not matched to a gene: 5. DNA of the CDR3: TGTGCCAGGGGACAGGATGGGACAGATACGCAGTATTTT. Its protein product is CARGQDGTDTQYF.

This clonotype was picked up many times. This chain connects TRBV7-8 to TRBJ2-1, with D unclear. Germline CDR1 reads SGHVS; CDR2 reads FQNEAQ. V lost 3 bases and J lost 0, with 6 bases in between. The CDR3 consists of 14 residues. For the CDR3, the DNA is TGTGCCAGCAGCTTGGACCGCTCCTACAATGAGCAGTTCTTC. It translates to CASSLDRSYNEQFF.

The rearrangement joins TRBV6-1 to TRBJ2-3; D may correspond to TRBD1 or TRBD2 (6 bases each). The DNA end is a closer match to TRBJ2-7, so the J assignment may be wrong. Germline lookup yields CDR1 MNHNS and CDR2 SASEGT. CDR3 length: 15 residues. CDR3 sequence reads: CASSEGLGGKDTQYF. In DNA form, the CDR3 reads TGTGCCAGCAGCGAGGGGCTGGGGGGCAAAGATACGCAGTACTTC.

CDR3 in amino acids: CASSRAGVYNEQFF. In DNA form, the CDR3 reads TGTGCCAGCAGCCGGGCGGGAGTCTACAATGAGCAGTTCTTC. J is TRBJ2-1 and V is TRBV7-2; 7 bases match TRBD2. CDR3 size: 14 residues. Germline CDR1 SGHTA, CDR2 FQGNSA. J gave up 3 bases and V 5 bases, and 4 bases lay outside the gene matches.

Turning to this clonotype: Its ends do not fully match the called genes, so a read error is possible. The J gene is TRBJ2-3, the V gene TRBV6-1; D tentatively fits TRBD1 or TRBD2 (5 bases each). The CDR3 is 13 residues long. Germline V gene lookup returns CDR1 MNHNS and CDR2 SASEGT. For the CDR3, the DNA is TGTGCCACGGGGCAAAGAGGCAAAGACACGCAGTACTTT. Amino acids: CATGQRGKDTQYF.

The rearrangement links TRBV7-6 to TRBJ2-3, with D possibly TRBD1 on 6 matching bases. Trimming cost V 1 base and J 4 bases, with 6 bases left between them. Germline CDR1 and CDR2: SGHVS and FNYEAQ. This CDR3 is 13 amino acids long. The CDR3 nucleotides read TGTGCCAGCAGCTTAGAGGGGGCAGATACGCAGTATTTT. As protein: CASSLEGADTQYF. Full variable domain (remainder filled in from reference TRBV7-6 and TRBJ2-3): GAGVSQSPRYKVTKRGQDVALRCDPISGHVSLYWYRQALGQGPEFLTYFNYEAQQDKSGLPNDRFSAERPEGSISTLTIQRTEQRDSAMYRCASSLEGADTQYFGPGTRLTVL.

This clonotype was recorded only once. The rearrangement uses TRBV6-1 and TRBJ2-1, with 14 bases aligning to TRBD2. CDR1 is MNHNS, CDR2 SASEGT, per germline. CDR3 length equals 15 residues. J gave up 9 bases and V 4 bases, and 5 bases lay outside the gene matches. CDR3 region: CASSGTSGRMGEQFF. The CDR3 nucleotides read TGTGCCAGCAGTGGGACTAGCGGGAGGATGGGTGAGCAGTTCTTC.

The rearrangement links TRBV6-1 to TRBJ1-2; D gene unclear. The CDR3 contains 15 residues. V lost 5 bases to trimming and J lost 5 bases, with 18 bases between them. Germline CDR1 reads MNHNS; CDR2 reads SASEGT. The CDR3 coding sequence is TGTGCCAGCAGTCCTCAACTTCTTACTCCTTATGGCTACACCTTC. Protein product: CASSPQLLTPYGYTF.

This clonotype was detected ten times or more. The chain carries TRBV6-5 and TRBJ2-5; 9 nucleotides line up with TRBD1. The J call may be mistaken, given a closer DNA end match to TRBJ2-7. Germline V gene sequence: CDR1 MNHEY, CDR2 SVGAGI. The CDR3 consists of 15 residues. CDR3 bases: TGTGCCAGCAGTTATGCTGGGACAGGGTCGGACGAGCAGTACTTC. Amino acids: CASSYAGTGSDEQYF.

The V and J genes are TRBV6-1 and TRBJ2-6; 11 positions match TRBD2. This CDR3 spans 18 amino acids. The ends lost 7 bases at V and 1 base at J; junction bases unmatched: 9. Per germline, CDR1 MNHNS and CDR2 SASEGT. The CDR3 DNA reads TGTGCCAGCACCTTGGTAGCGGGAGGGCCGTCTGGGGCCAACGTCCTGACTTTC. Amino acid sequence: CASTLVAGGPSGANVLTF.

The sample holds many counts of this clonotype. This chain joins TRBV4-1 and TRBJ2-4, with 7 bases that match TRBD2. The germline V gene has CDR1 MGHRA and CDR2 YSYEKL. The trim removed 1 base at V and 1 base at J, leaving 13 bases unmatched. The CDR3 consists of 19 residues. The CDR3 nucleotides read TGCGCCAGCAGCCAAGTAGGGGCGGGGGAGGGTAGGGCCAAAAACATTCAGTACTTC. Its translation: CASSQVGAGEGRAKNIQYF.

There are a few counts of this clonotype. The chain has TRBV3-1 and TRBJ2-1; 8 bases map to TRBD2. Per the germline V gene, CDR1 is LGHDT and CDR2 is YNNKEL (reference sequence). V shed 4 bases, J shed 10 bases, and the junction held 18 bases outside the gene matches. This CDR3 region has 17 residues. DNA of the CDR3: TGTGCCAGCAGCCCCTTACCTTCTTTCGGGAGGGAGGCCGAGCAGTTCTTC. Its protein is CASSPLPSFGREAEQFF.

The V gene is TRBV4-1, the J gene TRBJ1-1; 11 bases are a match to TRBD1. This CDR3 comprises 17 residues. Germline CDR1 reads MGHRA; CDR2 reads YSYEKL. V shed 2 bases and J 2 bases; nucleotides not matched to a gene: 7. The CDR3 spells CASSQRDRGGGNTEAFF. The CDR3 DNA reads as TGCGCCAGCAGCCAAAGGGACAGGGGGGGAGGAAACACTGAAGCTTTCTTT.

V usage is TRBV11-3 and J usage is TRBJ2-1, with 11 bases aligning to TRBD2. The V gene's germline CDR1 is SGHNT and CDR2 YENEEA. J gave up 2 bases and V 1 base, and 10 bases lay outside the gene matches. The CDR3 is made up of 19 amino acids. The CDR3, as DNA: TGTGCCAGCAGCTTAGCAGGAATCCGACTAGCGGGGACCTACAATGAGCAGTTCTTC. As protein: CASSLAGIRLAGTYNEQFF.

V and J are TRBV6-1 and TRBJ1-5; 7 nucleotides line up with TRBD1. Germline V gene sequence: CDR1 MNHNS, CDR2 SASEGT. The CDR3 spans 13 residues. Trimming removed 5 bases from V and 7 bases from J; junction bases left unmatched: 5. In DNA form, the CDR3 reads TGTGCCAGCAGTCCACAGGGGAGGCAGCCCCAGCATTTT. Translation gives CASSPQGRQPQHF.

The J gene is TRBJ2-5, the V gene TRBV7-6, with D unclear. Germline V lookup: CDR1 SGHVS, CDR2 FNYEAQ. Trimming left V 1 base short and J 5 bases short, with 5 bases between. This CDR3 has 12 amino acids. The CDR3 nucleotides read TGTGCCAGCAGCTTAGGTTCGGAGACCCAGTACTTC. Translating it yields CASSLGSETQYF.

This chain connects TRBV6-1 to TRBJ2-1; 12 bases are shared with TRBD2. This CDR3 has 15 residues. V shed 5 bases, J shed 6 bases, and the junction held 5 bases outside the gene matches. Germline loops: CDR1 MNHNS, CDR2 SASEGT. The DNA of the CDR3 is TGTGCCAGCAGTCTAGCGGGAGGGGGGGTCAATGAGCAGTTCTTC. It specifies CASSLAGGGVNEQFF.

This clonotype was recorded many times. The gene calls are TRBV4-1 and TRBJ1-1; D perhaps matches TRBD1 (5 bases). CDR1 and CDR2 from the germline V gene are MGHRA and YSYEKL. Trimming stripped 0 bases from V and 3 bases from J, with 11 bases between. The CDR3 totals 15 residues. Here the CDR3 reads CASSQESQGDTEAFF. DNA for the CDR3: TGCGCCAGCAGCCAAGAGTCCCAGGGAGACACTGAAGCTTTCTTT.

This clonotype was detected a few times. This chain joins TRBV10-2 and TRBJ2-1, with 9 bases fitting TRBD2. The V segment lost 3 bases and the J segment 6 bases; nucleotides outside the gene matches: 9. The length of the CDR3 is 16 residues. From germline, CDR1 is WSHSY and CDR2 SAAADI. As DNA, the CDR3 is TGCGCCAGCAGTGACCCAAATAGCGGGAGAGTCAATGAGCAGTTCTTC. It specifies CASSDPNSGRVNEQFF.

A word on this clonotype: Lacking the conserved final phenylalanine or tryptophan, this CDR3 likely reflects a read error. This sequence joins TRBV7-2 and TRBJ2-4; no definite D call. The closer fit of TRBJ2-1 to the DNA end suggests the J call may be wrong. Germline V gene lookup returns CDR1 SGHTA and CDR2 FQGNSA. This CDR3 comprises 14 residues. CDR3 loop: CASTNYLSTYEQFS. Here the CDR3 DNA reads TGTGCCAGCACTAACTACTTATCCACCTACGAGCAGTTCTCC.

The J gene is TRBJ2-5, the V gene TRBV6-1; TRBD1 matches 7 bases. The end of the DNA aligns better with TRBJ2-7, so the J call may be wrong. The CDR3 runs 16 residues. Germline CDR1 is MNHNS and CDR2 is SASEGT. CDR3 DNA sequence: TGTGCCAGCAGTGAAGATCCGACAGGGACCCCCTACGAGCAGTACTTC. It translates to CASSEDPTGTPYEQYF.

The chain recombines TRBV5-1 with TRBJ1-2; D gene unclear. V was pared by 4 bases and J by 7 bases, with 11 bases between. Germline V gives CDR1 SGHRS, CDR2 YFSETQ. The CDR3 loop spans 12 amino acids. CDR3 region: CASSPYGSGYTF. The CDR3, as DNA: TGCGCCAGCAGCCCTTATGGCTCTGGCTACACCTTC.

This clonotype has ten or more counts. This chain links TRBV4-1 with TRBJ2-5, with 11 bases fitting TRBD1. The DNA end favors TRBJ2-7, so the J call may be wrong. The V gene's germline CDR1 is MGHRA and CDR2 YSYEKL. CDR3 size: 15 residues. As DNA, the CDR3 is TGCGCCAGCAGCCCAGGACAGGGGGCTCCCCACGAGCAGTACTTC. It yields the protein CASSPGQGAPHEQYF.